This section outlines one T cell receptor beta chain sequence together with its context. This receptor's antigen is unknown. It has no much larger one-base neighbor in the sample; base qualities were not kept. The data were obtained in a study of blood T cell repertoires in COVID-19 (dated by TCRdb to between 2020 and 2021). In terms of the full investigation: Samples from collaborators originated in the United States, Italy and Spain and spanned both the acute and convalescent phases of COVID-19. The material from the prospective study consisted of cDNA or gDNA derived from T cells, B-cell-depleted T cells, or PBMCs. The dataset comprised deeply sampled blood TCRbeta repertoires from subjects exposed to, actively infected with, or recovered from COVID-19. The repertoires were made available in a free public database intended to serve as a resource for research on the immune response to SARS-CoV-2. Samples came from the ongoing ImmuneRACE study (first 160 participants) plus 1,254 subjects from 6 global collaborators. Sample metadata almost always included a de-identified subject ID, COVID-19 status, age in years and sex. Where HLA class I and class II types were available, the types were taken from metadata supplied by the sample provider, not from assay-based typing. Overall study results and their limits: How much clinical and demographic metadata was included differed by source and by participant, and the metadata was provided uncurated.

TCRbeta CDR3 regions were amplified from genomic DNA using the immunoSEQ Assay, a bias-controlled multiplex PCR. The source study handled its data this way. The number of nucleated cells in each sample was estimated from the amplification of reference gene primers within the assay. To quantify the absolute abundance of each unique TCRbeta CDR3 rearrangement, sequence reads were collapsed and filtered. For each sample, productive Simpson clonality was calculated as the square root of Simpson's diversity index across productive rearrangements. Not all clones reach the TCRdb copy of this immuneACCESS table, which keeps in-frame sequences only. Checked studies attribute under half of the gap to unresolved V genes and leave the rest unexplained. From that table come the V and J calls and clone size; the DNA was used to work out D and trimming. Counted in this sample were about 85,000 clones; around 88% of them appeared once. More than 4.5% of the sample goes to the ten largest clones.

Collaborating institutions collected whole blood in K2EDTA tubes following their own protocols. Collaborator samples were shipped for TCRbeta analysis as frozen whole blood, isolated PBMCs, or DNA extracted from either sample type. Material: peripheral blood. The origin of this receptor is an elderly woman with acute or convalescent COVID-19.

The encoded CDR3 is CASSQDSQAPQKQPQHF. The DNA reads as follows: TGTGCCAGCAGCCAAGACTCACAGGCCCCTCAAAAGCAGCCCCAGCATTTT. The chain uses TRBV14 and TRBJ1-5; TRBD1 is possibly the D segment (5 matching bases). According to the germline V gene, CDR1 reads SGHDN and CDR2 reads FVKESK. The junction shows trimming of 0 bases on V and 7 bases on J, plus 19 bases between the germline ends. Reading from cysteine to phenylalanine, the CDR3 counts 17 amino acids. CDR3 DNA only is kept here, 51 bases in frame from base 1.